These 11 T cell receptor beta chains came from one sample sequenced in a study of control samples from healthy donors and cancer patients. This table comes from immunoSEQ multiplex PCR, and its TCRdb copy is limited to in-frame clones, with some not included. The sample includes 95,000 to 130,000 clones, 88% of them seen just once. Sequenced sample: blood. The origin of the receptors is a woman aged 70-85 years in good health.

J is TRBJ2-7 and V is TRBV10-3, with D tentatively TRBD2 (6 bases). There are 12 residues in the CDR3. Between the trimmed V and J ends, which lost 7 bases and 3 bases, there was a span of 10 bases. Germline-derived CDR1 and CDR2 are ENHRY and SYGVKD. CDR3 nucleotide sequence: TGTGCCATCACTGACGGGGGCTACGAGCAGTACTTC. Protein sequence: CAITDGGYEQYF.

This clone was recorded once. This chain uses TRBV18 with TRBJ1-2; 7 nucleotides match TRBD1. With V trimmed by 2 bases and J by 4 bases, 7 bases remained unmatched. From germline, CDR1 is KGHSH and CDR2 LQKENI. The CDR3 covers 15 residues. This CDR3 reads CASSPSGGWGYGYTF. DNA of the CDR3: TGTGCCAGCTCACCATCAGGGGGTTGGGGCTATGGCTACACCTTC.

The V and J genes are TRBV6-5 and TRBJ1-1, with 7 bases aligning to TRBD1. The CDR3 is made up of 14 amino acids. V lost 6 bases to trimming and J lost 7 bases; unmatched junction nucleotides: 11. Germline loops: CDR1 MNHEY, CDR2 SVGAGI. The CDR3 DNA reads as TGTGCCAGCAGGGAGACAGGGTGGAAGGGTGAAGCTTTCTTT. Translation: CASRETGWKGEAFF.

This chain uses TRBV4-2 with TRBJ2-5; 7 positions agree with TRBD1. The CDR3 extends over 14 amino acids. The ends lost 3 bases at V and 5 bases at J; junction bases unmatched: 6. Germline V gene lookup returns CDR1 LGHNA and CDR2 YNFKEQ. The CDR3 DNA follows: TGTGCCAGCAGCCATTCCGGGACAGCGGAGACCCAGTACTTC. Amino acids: CASSHSGTAETQYF.

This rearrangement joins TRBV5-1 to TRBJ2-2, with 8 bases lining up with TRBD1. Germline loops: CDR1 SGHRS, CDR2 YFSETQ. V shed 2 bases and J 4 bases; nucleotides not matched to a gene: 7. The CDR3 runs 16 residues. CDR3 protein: CASSFGDRGLTGELFF. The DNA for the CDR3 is TGCGCCAGCAGCTTTGGCGACAGGGGTCTCACCGGGGAGCTGTTTTTT.

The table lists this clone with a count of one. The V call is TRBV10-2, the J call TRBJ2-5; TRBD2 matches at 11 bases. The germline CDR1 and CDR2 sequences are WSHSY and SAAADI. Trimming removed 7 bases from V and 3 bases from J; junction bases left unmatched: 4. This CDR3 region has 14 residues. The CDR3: CASMELAGEETQYF. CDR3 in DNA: TGCGCCAGCATGGAACTAGCGGGGGAAGAGACCCAGTACTTC.

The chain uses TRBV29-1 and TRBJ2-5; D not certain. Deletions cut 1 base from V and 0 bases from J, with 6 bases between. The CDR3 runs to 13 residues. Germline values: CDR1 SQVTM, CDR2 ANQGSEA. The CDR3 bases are TGCAGCGTTGAAGCGGCGGACCAAGAGACCCAGTACTTC. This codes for CSVEAADQETQYF.

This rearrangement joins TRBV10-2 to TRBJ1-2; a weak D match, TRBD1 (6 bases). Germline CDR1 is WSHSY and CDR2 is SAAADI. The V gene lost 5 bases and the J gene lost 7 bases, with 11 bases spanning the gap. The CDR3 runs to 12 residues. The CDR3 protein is CASSYRDGGYTF. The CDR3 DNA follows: TGCGCCAGCAGTTACAGGGACGGTGGCTACACCTTC.

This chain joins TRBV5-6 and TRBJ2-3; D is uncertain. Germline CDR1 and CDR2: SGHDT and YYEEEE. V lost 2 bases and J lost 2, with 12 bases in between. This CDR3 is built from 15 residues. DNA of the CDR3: TGTGCCAGCAGCTTTTGGGCGGCACTCACAGATACGCAGTATTTT. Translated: CASSFWAALTDTQYF.

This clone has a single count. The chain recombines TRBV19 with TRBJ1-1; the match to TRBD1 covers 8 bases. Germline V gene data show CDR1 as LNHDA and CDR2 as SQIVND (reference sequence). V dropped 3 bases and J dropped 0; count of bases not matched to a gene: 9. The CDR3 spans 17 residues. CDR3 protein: CASSIDRGPHMNTEAFF. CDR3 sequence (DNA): TGTGCCAGTAGTATCGACAGGGGACCCCACATGAACACTGAAGCTTTCTTT.

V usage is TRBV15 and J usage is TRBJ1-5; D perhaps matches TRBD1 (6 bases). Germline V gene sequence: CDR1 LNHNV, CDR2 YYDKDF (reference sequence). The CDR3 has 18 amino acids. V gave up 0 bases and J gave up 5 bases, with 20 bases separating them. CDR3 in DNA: TGTGCCACCAGCAGAGACTCGGGGACAAGACTACGGGATCAGCCCCAGCATTTT. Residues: CATSRDSGTRLRDQPQHF.